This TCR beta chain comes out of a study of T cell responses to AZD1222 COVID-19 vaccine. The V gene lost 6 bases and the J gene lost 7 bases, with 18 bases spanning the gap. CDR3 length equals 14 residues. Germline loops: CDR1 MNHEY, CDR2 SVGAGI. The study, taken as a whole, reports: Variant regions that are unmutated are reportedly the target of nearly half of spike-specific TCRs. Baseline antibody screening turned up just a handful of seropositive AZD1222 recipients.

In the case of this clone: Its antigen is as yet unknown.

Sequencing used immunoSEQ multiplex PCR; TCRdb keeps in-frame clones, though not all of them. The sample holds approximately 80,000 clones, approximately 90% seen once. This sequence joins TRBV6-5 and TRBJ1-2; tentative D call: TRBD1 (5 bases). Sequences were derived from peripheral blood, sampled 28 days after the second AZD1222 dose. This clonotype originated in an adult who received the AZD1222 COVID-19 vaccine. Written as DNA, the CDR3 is TGTGCCAGCAGACTACCTGGGACCCAGGGTGGCTACACCTTC. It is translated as CASRLPGTQGGYTF.